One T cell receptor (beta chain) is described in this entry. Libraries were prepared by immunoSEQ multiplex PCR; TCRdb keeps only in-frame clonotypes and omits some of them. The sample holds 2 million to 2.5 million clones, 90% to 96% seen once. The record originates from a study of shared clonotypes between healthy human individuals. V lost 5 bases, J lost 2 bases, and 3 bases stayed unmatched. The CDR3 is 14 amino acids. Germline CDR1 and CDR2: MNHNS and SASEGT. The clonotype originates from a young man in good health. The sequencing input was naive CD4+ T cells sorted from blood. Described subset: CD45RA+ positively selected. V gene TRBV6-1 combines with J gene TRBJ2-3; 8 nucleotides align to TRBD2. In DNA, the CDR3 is TGTGCCAGCAGTACAGCGGGAGTCACAGATACGCAGTATTTT. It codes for CASSTAGVTDTQYF.